This T cell receptor beta chain was sequenced in a study of blood T cell repertoires in COVID-19. Study overall: Researchers got acute and convalescent COVID-19 samples from the United States, Italy and Spain. T cells, B-cell-depleted T cells, or PBMCs supplied cDNA or gDNA.

This CDR3 comprises 14 residues. Germline V gene lookup returns CDR1 SGHDT and CDR2 YYEEEE. The ends were cut back, 0 bases at V and 6 bases at J, with 11 bases in the middle. Sequenced by immunoSEQ multiplex PCR; TCRdb stores in-frame clones only, minus some. The sample lists 130,000 to 150,000 clones; less than 90% were seen once. This rearrangement joins TRBV5-6 to TRBJ2-3; possible D gene TRBD2, 7 bases. Sample: peripheral blood. The TCR comes from a human donor in a cohort sampled during active COVID-19. The CDR3 loop is CASSLAGGQDTQYF. The CDR3 bases are TGTGCCAGCAGCTTGGCCGGGGGGCAGGATACGCAGTATTTT.